The 3 T cell receptor beta chains below all came from one sample that was sequenced in a study of T cells in Graves' hyperthyroidism and ophthalmopathy. Amplification targeted TCR beta CDR3 regions from RNA transcripts. HTBI primers were used for first-round RT-PCR of the TCR CDR3. TCRdb re-called the multiplex PCR reads with MiXCR, one entry per CDR3 protein. Here the sample spans around 300,000 distinct CDR3 sequences, around 13% being singletons. The source material was blood. The receptors come from a woman aged 30 to 39 with Graves' hyperthyroidism.

This clonotype was counted at least ten times. The chain employs TRBV20-1 and TRBJ2-5; 10 nucleotides agree with TRBD2. Germline V CDR1 and CDR2: DFQATT, SNEGSKA (reference sequence). The CDR3 is 14 residues long. V gave up 0 bases and J gave up 4 bases; unmatched junction bases: 2. The CDR3 sequence: CSAREASGRETQYF. The CDR3 DNA follows: TGCAGTGCTAGAGAGGCTAGCGGGAGAGAGACCCAGTACTTC.

J is TRBJ1-2 and V is TRBV6-1; no reliable D call. CDR1 and CDR2 from the germline V gene are MNHNS and SASEGT. Deletions cut 8 bases from V and 8 bases from J, with 12 bases between. The CDR3 extends over 11 amino acids. The chain's CDR3 is CASARERGYTF. CDR3 DNA: TGTGCCAGCGCAAGGGAGAGGGGCTACACCTTC.

This clonotype was observed many times. This chain joins TRBV27 and TRBJ2-5; possible D gene TRBD2, 6 bases. This CDR3 contains 20 residues. Trimming stripped 2 bases from V and 6 bases from J, with 31 bases between. Germline V lookup: CDR1 MNHEY, CDR2 SMNVEV (reference sequence). DNA of the CDR3: TGTGCCAGCAGTTTAACAGGTCCAGGAGGGAGGTATCCTAGCCGGAAGACCCAGTACTTC. Amino acid sequence: CASSLTGPGGRYPSRKTQYF.